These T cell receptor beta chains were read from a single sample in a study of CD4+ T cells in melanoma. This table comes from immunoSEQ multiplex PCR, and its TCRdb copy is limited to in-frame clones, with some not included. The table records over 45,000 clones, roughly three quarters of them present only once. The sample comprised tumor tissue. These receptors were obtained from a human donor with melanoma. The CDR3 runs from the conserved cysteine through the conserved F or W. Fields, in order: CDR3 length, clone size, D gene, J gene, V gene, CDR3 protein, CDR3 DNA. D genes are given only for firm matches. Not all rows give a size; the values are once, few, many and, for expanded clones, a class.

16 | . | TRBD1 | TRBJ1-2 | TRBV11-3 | CASSKGTGGYNYGYTF | TGTGCCAGCAGCAAAGGGACAGGGGGATATAACTATGGCTACACCTTC
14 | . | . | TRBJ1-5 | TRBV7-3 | CASSFNPGGQPQHF | TGTGCCAGCAGCTTTAATCCCGGAGGGCAGCCCCAGCATTTT
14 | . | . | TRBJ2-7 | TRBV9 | CASSPWTEPYEQYF | TGTGCCAGCAGCCCATGGACGGAGCCCTACGAGCAGTACTTC
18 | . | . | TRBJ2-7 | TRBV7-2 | CASSLRLERSTGSYEQYF | TGTGCCAGCAGCTTAAGATTGGAGCGGTCTACGGGTTCCTACGAGCAGTACTTC
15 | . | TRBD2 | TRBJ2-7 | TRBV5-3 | CARSAIGAGDYEQYF | TGTGCCAGAAGCGCGATTGGAGCGGGGGACTACGAGCAGTACTTC
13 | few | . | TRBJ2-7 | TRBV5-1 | CASNPGSSYEQYF | TGCGCCAGCAACCCAGGGAGCTCCTACGAGCAGTACTTC
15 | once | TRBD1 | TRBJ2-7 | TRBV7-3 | CASSSTGDPSYEQYF | TGTGCCAGCAGCTCCACAGGGGACCCCTCCTACGAGCAGTACTTC
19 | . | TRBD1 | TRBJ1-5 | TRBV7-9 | CASSFSVLRDREFLQPQHF | TGTGCCAGCAGCTTCTCCGTACTCCGGGACAGGGAATTTCTTCAGCCCCAGCATTTT
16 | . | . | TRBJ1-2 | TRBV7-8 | CASSLILGGVSRGYTF | TGTGCCAGCAGCTTAATACTCGGGGGCGTTAGCCGGGGCTACACCTTC
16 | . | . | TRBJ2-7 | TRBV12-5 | CASAPAAAVDSYERYF | TGTGCTAGTGCTCCCGCCGCGGCAGTCGATTCCTACGAGCGGTACTTC
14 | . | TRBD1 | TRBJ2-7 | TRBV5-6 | CASSPRTGGYEQYF | TGTGCCAGCAGCCCCCGGACAGGGGGCTACGAGCAGTACTTC
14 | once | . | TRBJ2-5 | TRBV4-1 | CASSQDAGARTQYF | TGCGCCAGCAGCCAAGACGCAGGGGCACGGACCCAGTACTTC
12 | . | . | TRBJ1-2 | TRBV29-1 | CSGGGQGEGYTF | TGCAGCGGGGGGGGGCAGGGTGAGGGCTACACCTTC
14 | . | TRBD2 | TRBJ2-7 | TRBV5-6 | CASSEASGFYEQYF | TGTGCCAGCAGCGAGGCTAGCGGGTTCTACGAGCAGTACTTC
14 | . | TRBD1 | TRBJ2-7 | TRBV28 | CASSSTGQGHEQYF | TGTGCCAGCAGCTCCACGGGACAGGGACACGAGCAGTACTTC
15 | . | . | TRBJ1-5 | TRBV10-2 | CASSEFGGANQPQHF | TGCGCCAGCAGTGAGTTCGGGGGCGCTAACCAGCCCCAGCATTTT
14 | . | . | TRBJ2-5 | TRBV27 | CASSLGGPQETQYF | TGTGCCAGCAGTTTAGGGGGGCCCCAAGAGACCCAGTACTTC
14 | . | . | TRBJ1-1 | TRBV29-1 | CSVANSALNTEAFF | TGCAGCGTTGCGAACAGCGCCCTGAACACTGAAGCTTTCTTT
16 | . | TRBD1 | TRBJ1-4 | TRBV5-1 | CASSFEPQGKNEKLFF | TGCGCCAGCAGCTTCGAGCCACAGGGGAAAAATGAAAAACTGTTTTTT
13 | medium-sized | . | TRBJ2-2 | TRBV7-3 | CASSLGGTGELFF | TGTGCCAGCAGCTTAGGAGGGACCGGGGAGCTGTTTTTT
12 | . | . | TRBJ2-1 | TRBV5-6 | CASSPNSNEQFF | TGTGCCAGCAGCCCCAACTCCAATGAGCAGTTCTTC
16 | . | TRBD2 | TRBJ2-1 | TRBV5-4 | CASSLGQLAGAKEQFF | TGTGCCAGCAGCTTGGGGCAGCTAGCGGGGGCCAAAGAGCAGTTCTTC
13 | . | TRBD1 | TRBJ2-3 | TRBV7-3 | CASSFGTADTQYF | TGTGCCAGCAGCTTTGGGACAGCAGATACGCAGTATTTT
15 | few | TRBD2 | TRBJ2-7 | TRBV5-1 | CASSFGRGGLYEQYF | TGCGCCAGCAGCTTTGGGCGGGGGGGCCTCTACGAGCAGTACTTC
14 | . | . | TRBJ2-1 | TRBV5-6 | CASSTGTDYNEQFF | TGTGCCAGCAGCACCGGGACTGACTACAATGAGCAGTTCTTC
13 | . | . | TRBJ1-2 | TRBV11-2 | CASSWGRRDGYTF | TGTGCCAGCAGCTGGGGACGTCGGGATGGCTACACCTTC
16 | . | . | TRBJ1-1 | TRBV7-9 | CASSVNPTTVNTEAFF | TGTGCCAGCAGCGTAAATCCAACGACTGTGAACACTGAAGCTTTCTTT
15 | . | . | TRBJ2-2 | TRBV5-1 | CASSLAEKNTGELFF | TGCGCCAGCAGCTTGGCCGAGAAGAACACCGGGGAGCTGTTTTTT
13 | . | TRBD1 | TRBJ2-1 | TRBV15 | CATSRSRDRDLFF | TGTGCCACCAGCAGATCCCGGGACAGGGATCTGTTCTTC
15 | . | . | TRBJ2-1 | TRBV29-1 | CSVVGDLNSYNEQFF | TGCAGCGTTGTAGGTGACCTAAACTCCTACAATGAGCAGTTCTTC
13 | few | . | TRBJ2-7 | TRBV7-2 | CASSLGPASEQYF | TGTGCCAGCAGCTTGGGGCCAGCCAGTGAGCAGTACTTC
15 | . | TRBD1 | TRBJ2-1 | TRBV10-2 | CASRTGTGAIYEQFF | TGCGCCAGCAGAACCGGGACAGGGGCAATATATGAGCAGTTCTTC
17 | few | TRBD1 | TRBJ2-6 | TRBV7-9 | CASSPRQGASGANVLTF | TGTGCCAGCAGCCCCCGACAGGGAGCCTCTGGGGCCAACGTCCTGACTTTC
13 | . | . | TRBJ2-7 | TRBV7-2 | CASSLEGYYEQYF | TGTGCCAGCAGCTTGGAGGGGTATTACGAGCAGTACTTC
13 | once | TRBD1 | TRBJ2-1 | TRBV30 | CAWSAGTGKEQFF | TGTGCCTGGAGCGCGGGGACAGGGAAAGAGCAGTTCTTC
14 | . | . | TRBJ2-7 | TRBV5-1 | CASSLDGRDYEQYF | TGCGCCAGCAGCTTGGATGGCCGTGACTACGAGCAGTACTTC
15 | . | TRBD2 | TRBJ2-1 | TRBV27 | CASIKIAGGSNEQFF | TGTGCCAGCATAAAAATAGCGGGGGGTTCTAATGAGCAGTTCTTC
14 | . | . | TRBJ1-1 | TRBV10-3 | CAISDPGVNTEAFF | TGTGCCATCAGTGACCCAGGGGTAAACACTGAAGCTTTCTTT